The 22 T cell receptor beta chains below all came from one sample that was sequenced in a study of T cell responses to AZD1222 COVID-19 vaccine. TCRdb keeps only in-frame clones here, not all; method: immunoSEQ multiplex PCR. The repertoire has over 140,000 clones, 80% to 95% of them found once; the top ten carry roughly 5.1%. The input for sequencing was peripheral blood, taken on day 0 of AZD1222 vaccination. The receptors were sampled from an adult in good health.

V gene TRBV21-1 combines with J gene TRBJ2-7. TRBV21-1 is given as a pseudogene. The CDR3 spans 12 residues. As DNA, the CDR3 is TGTGCCAGCAGCAGGGCCGGGTACGAGCAGTACTTC. Amino acids: CASSRAGYEQYF.

This chain links TRBV3-1 (or the pseudogene TRBV3-2) with TRBJ1-2; the D is unclear. The V and J ends lost 8 bases and 2 bases respectively, with 15 bases between them. There are 14 residues in the CDR3. In germline, CDR1 is LGHDT, CDR2 YNNKEL (reference sequence). The CDR3 loop reads CASVPSGHNYGYTF. CDR3 DNA sequence: TGTGCCAGCGTCCCATCGGGTCACAACTATGGCTACACCTTC.

The V gene is TRBV6-1, the J gene TRBJ2-5; 11 bases are shared with TRBD2. V gave up 3 bases and J gave up 5 bases; unmatched junction bases: 5. The germline V gene has CDR1 MNHNS and CDR2 SASEGT. The CDR3 loop spans 15 amino acids. In DNA, the CDR3 is TGTGCCAGCAGTGACGTAGCGGGGGGGTGGGAGACCCAGTACTTC. Protein: CASSDVAGGWETQYF.

The rearrangement links TRBV28 to TRBJ2-6; D remains unclear. V lost 2 bases to trimming and J lost 2 bases, with 7 bases between them. Germline V gene lookup returns CDR1 MDHEN and CDR2 SYDVKM. The CDR3 runs to 15 residues. CDR3 sequence reads: CASSLTGPGANVLTF. The CDR3 DNA sequence: TGTGCCAGCAGTTTAACCGGGCCTGGGGCCAACGTCCTGACTTTC. The entire variable domain, with the rest obtained from reference TRBV28 and TRBJ2-6, is as follows: DVKVTQSSRYLVKRTGEKVFLECVQDMDHENMFWYRQDPGLGLRLIYFSYDVKMKEKGDIPEGYSVSREKKERFSLILESASTNQTSMYLCASSLTGPGANVLTFGAGSRLTVL.

This chain's CDR3 is CASSEWASGSFYEQFF. CDR3 sequence (DNA): TGTGCCAGCAGTGAATGGGCTAGCGGGAGTTTTTATGAGCAGTTCTTC. The V call is TRBV2, the J call TRBJ2-1, with 10 bases fitting TRBD2. V shed 2 bases and J 8 bases; nucleotides not matched to a gene: 9. Germline CDR1 SNHLY, CDR2 FYNNEI. This CDR3 has 16 amino acids. Variable domain in full (rest from reference TRBV2 and TRBJ2-1): EPEVTQTPSHQVTQMGQEVILRCVPISNHLYFYWYRQILGQKVEFLVSFYNNEISEKSEIFDDQFSVERPDGSNFTLKIRSTKLEDSAMYFCASSEWASGSFYEQFFGPGTRLTVL.

This chain connects TRBV27 to TRBJ1-6; possible D gene TRBD1, 6 bases. The CDR3 runs 18 residues. V lost 4 bases and J lost 5, with 21 bases in between. The germline gives CDR1 MNHEY, CDR2 SMNVEV (reference sequence). The CDR3 DNA is TGTGCCAGCAGTTCGCCCTCCCGAGACAGGAAAAATAATTCACCCCTCCACTTT. Protein sequence: CASSSPSRDRKNNSPLHF.

The rearrangement joins TRBV5-5 to TRBJ2-1; 12 nucleotides align to TRBD2. CDR1 and CDR2 (germline): SGHKS, YYEKEE (reference sequence). Germline trimming cut 3 bases from V and 9 bases from J; bases unmatched to any gene: 7. The CDR3 contains 15 residues. The CDR3 bases are TGTGCCAGCAGCTCGACTAGCGGGAGATTGGGTGAGCAGTTCTTC. Encoded protein: CASSSTSGRLGEQFF.

The CDR3 region is CASSRRTSGSYEQYF. CDR3 nucleotides: TGTGCCAGCAGTCGACGGACTAGCGGGTCCTACGAGCAGTACTTC. V is TRBV6-2 or TRBV6-3 and J is TRBJ2-7; 11 positions match TRBD2. CDR1 and CDR2 (germline): MNHEY, SVGEGT. This CDR3 is 15 amino acids long. V dropped 5 bases and J dropped 1; count of bases not matched to a gene: 4.

The CDR3 here is CSGGLADNEQFF. As DNA, the CDR3 is TGCAGCGGGGGACTAGCGGACAATGAGCAGTTCTTC. The rearrangement joins TRBV29-1 to TRBJ2-1; 11 bases agree with TRBD2. Trimming cost V 7 bases and J 5 bases; bases outside gene matches: 1. The CDR3 is made up of 12 amino acids. From germline, CDR1 is SQVTM and CDR2 ANQGSEA.

The chain employs TRBV2 and TRBJ1-1; D gene ambiguous. The germline V and J ends were trimmed by 6 bases and 1 base, with 12 bases remaining between them. There are 14 residues in the CDR3. From germline, CDR1 is SNHLY and CDR2 FYNNEI. The CDR3 coding sequence is TGTGCCAGCAGACCCCGGACTGAGAACACTGAAGCTTTCTTT. It yields the protein CASRPRTENTEAFF.

The genes are TRBV28 and TRBJ2-3; tentative D call: TRBD2 (6 bases). This CDR3 has 16 amino acids. The V gene lost 3 bases and the J gene lost 1 base, with 14 bases spanning the gap. The germline V gene has CDR1 MDHEN and CDR2 SYDVKM. The CDR3 spells CASSLGLARGTDTQYF. The DNA for the CDR3 is TGTGCCAGCAGTTTGGGACTTGCTCGGGGCACAGATACGCAGTATTTT.

The genes are TRBV7-2 and TRBJ1-6, with a possible D match to TRBD1 (6 bases). Trimming stripped 2 bases from V and 7 bases from J, with 15 bases between. The germline gives CDR1 SGHTA, CDR2 FQGNSA. The CDR3 spans 16 residues. The CDR3 DNA follows: TGTGCCAGCAGCTTAAACGCAGGGGCCTTAAATTCACCCCTCCACTTT. This translates into CASSLNAGALNSPLHF.

The chain joins TRBV2 to TRBJ2-7; D is unresolved. The germline CDR1 and CDR2 sequences are SNHLY and FYNNEI. V shed 3 bases and J shed 6 bases, with 3 bases lying between them. This CDR3 is built from 10 residues. The CDR3 nucleotides are TGTGCCAGCAGTGAGGTCGAGCAGTACTTC. It specifies CASSEVEQYF.

The V gene is TRBV7-6, the J gene TRBJ1-1; no firm D call. The germline CDR1 and CDR2 sequences are SGHVS and FNYEAQ. The CDR3 covers 15 residues. V was shortened by 3 bases and J by 0 bases, with 11 bases between the two germline ends. CDR3 sequence reads: CASSFSWGMNTEAFF. The CDR3, as DNA: TGTGCCAGCAGCTTTTCTTGGGGTATGAACACTGAAGCTTTCTTT.

This clone occurred a few times. This chain connects TRBV19 to TRBJ1-2, with no clear D. The CDR3 consists of 11 residues. The germline CDR1 and CDR2 sequences are LNHDA and SQIVND (reference sequence). V was pared by 4 bases and J by 13 bases, with 13 bases between. CDR3 sequence reads: CASSRWTEFTF. The CDR3 DNA reads TGTGCCAGTAGTAGGTGGACGGAGTTCACCTTC.

J is TRBJ1-1 and V is TRBV25-1, with 7 bases fitting TRBD1. Germline V gene data show CDR1 as MGHDK and CDR2 as SYGVNS. With V trimmed by 0 bases and J by 5 bases, 6 bases remained unmatched. The CDR3 is 15 amino acids. The CDR3 DNA reads TGTGCCAGCAGTGAATATTTAAGACAGGGTACTGAAGCTTTCTTT. Its protein product is CASSEYLRQGTEAFF.

The chain has TRBV6-7 and TRBJ1-4, with TRBD1 as a possible D gene (6 bases). TRBV6-7 is recorded as an ORF, its role being uncertain. This CDR3 has 13 amino acids. V was clipped by 10 bases and J by 8 bases, with 17 bases between them. The CDR3 region has the DNA TGTGCCACCCTCCGGGGGCAGGGAGAAAAACTGTTTTTT. Its translation is CATLRGQGEKLFF.

The rearrangement joins TRBV6-2 or TRBV6-3 to TRBJ2-7, with no clear D. CDR1 MNHEY and CDR2 SVGEGT come from the germline V gene. V was shortened by 6 bases and J by 3 bases, with 9 bases between the two germline ends. The CDR3 consists of 12 residues. In DNA form, the CDR3 reads TGTGCCAGCAGCATCTACGACTACGAGCAGTACTTC. Amino acids: CASSIYDYEQYF.

This clone was seen just once. The sample has other DNA sequences that encode this CDR3 too. The chain couples TRBV11-3 to TRBJ1-1; perhaps TRBD1 as D (6 bases). Germline V lookup: CDR1 SGHNT, CDR2 YENEEA. Trimming removed 3 bases from V and 1 base from J, with 9 bases in between. The CDR3 is 14 residues long. For the CDR3, the DNA is TGTGCCAGCAGCTTGGGGGCGGGGAACACTGAAGCTTTCTTT. It specifies CASSLGAGNTEAFF.

This clone turned up a few times. The chain links TRBV24-1 to TRBJ2-7; the D gene could be TRBD1 or TRBD2 (5 bases each). V lost 2 bases and J lost 6, with 10 bases in between. Germline loops: CDR1 KGHDR, CDR2 SFDVKD. The CDR3 contains 13 residues. CDR3 DNA: TGTGCCACCAGTGATTCGGGTGGGACCGAGCAGTACTTC. As protein: CATSDSGGTEQYF.

The chain has TRBV24-1 and TRBJ2-1, with TRBD2 matching 8 bases. This CDR3 spans 16 amino acids. J lost 5 bases, V lost 3 bases, and 8 bases had no gene match. CDR1 and CDR2 from the germline V gene are KGHDR and SFDVKD. The DNA of the CDR3 is TGTGCCACCAGTGATAAGACTAGCGTGAACGACAATGAGCAGTTCTTC. It codes for CATSDKTSVNDNEQFF.

The chain combines TRBV11-1 with TRBJ2-1, with 9 bases aligning to TRBD2. Germline V gene data show CDR1 as SGHAT and CDR2 as FQDESV (reference sequence). This CDR3 has 15 residues. The V and J ends lost 2 bases and 7 bases, in that order; junction bases with no gene match: 6. CDR3 protein: CASSLRGSGRNEQFF. CDR3 bases: TGTGCCAGCAGCTTACGTGGTAGCGGGAGAAATGAGCAGTTCTTC. Using reference TRBV11-1 and TRBJ2-1 for the parts outside the CDR3, the full variable domain is EAEVAQSPRYKITEKSQAVAFWCDPISGHATLYWYRQILGQGPELLVQFQDESVVDDSQLPKDRFSAERLKGVDSTLKIQPAELGDSAMYLCASSLRGSGRNEQFFGPGTRLTVL.